Below, 7 T cell receptor beta chains from the same sample are listed, as sequenced in a study of T cells in Graves' hyperthyroidism and ophthalmopathy. RNA transcripts yielded amplified TCR beta CDR3 regions. A first-round RT-PCR of the TCR CDR3 used the HTBI primer set. MiXCR, applied by TCRdb to the multiplex PCR reads, yields one record per CDR3 protein. The data hold roughly 500,000 distinct CDR3 sequences, with approximately 15% observed a single time. Sequenced input: blood. All receptors derive from a woman aged 30 to 39 with Graves' hyperthyroidism that later progressed to Graves' ophthalmopathy.

The gene calls are TRBV20-1 and TRBJ1-5; perhaps TRBD1 as D (5 bases). The CDR3 has 14 residues. V was cut by 6 bases and J by 4 bases, with 16 bases left in between. In germline, CDR1 is DFQATT, CDR2 SNEGSKA (reference sequence). The CDR3 reads CSASQGPENQPQHF. In nucleotides, the CDR3 is TGCAGTGCCAGCCAGGGACCGGAGAATCAGCCCCAGCATTTT.

This chain joins TRBV12-3 or TRBV12-4 and TRBJ1-5; D remains ambiguous. V was shortened by 8 bases and J by 0 bases, with 11 bases between the two germline ends. There are 14 residues in the CDR3. The CDR3 here is CASENMGSNQPQHF. DNA for the CDR3: TGTGCCAGCGAAAACATGGGTAGCAATCAGCCCCAGCATTTT.

This clonotype was detected many times. The chain uses TRBV27 and TRBJ2-7; D is perhaps TRBD1 or TRBD2 (5 bases each). The germline V gene encodes CDR1 MNHEY and CDR2 SMNVEV (reference sequence). CDR3 size: 14 residues. The V end lost 6 bases, the J end lost 1 base, and 13 bases lay between the germline ends. In nucleotides, the CDR3 is TGTGCCAGCAGCCTCCGGGACCAGTCCTACGAGCAGTACTTC. This translates into CASSLRDQSYEQYF.

At least ten counts were recorded for this clonotype. The rearrangement joins TRBV19 to TRBJ1-1, with TRBD1 matching over 8 bases. CDR1 and CDR2 from the germline V gene are LNHDA and SQIVND (reference sequence). The V segment lost 3 bases and the J segment 1 base; nucleotides outside the gene matches: 1. CDR3 size: 14 residues. The CDR3 coding sequence is TGTGCCAGTAGTATTGGGACAGGGAACACTGAAGCTTTCTTT. Encoded protein: CASSIGTGNTEAFF.

This clonotype appeared many times. This chain joins TRBV2 and TRBJ2-7; tentatively, D is TRBD2 (6 bases). The germline V gene has CDR1 SNHLY and CDR2 FYNNEI. The germline V and J ends were trimmed by 6 bases and 7 bases, with 19 bases remaining between them. This CDR3 contains 14 residues. DNA for the CDR3: TGTGCCAGCAGACCCAAGGGACTCCGGTTAGAGCAGTACTTC. As protein: CASRPKGLRLEQYF.

A note on this clonotype: A much larger clone lies a single base off, so this may be a read error. The rearrangement joins TRBV25-1 to TRBJ2-1; no clear D. Germline V gene sequence: CDR1 MGHDK, CDR2 SYGVNS. V lost 2 bases to trimming and J lost 1 base, with 3 bases between them. The CDR3 contains 13 residues. DNA for the CDR3: TGTGCCAGCAGTGAAGGGTCCTACAATGAGCAGTTCTTC. Encoded protein: CASSEGSYNEQFF. Based on the CDR3 plus reference TRBV25-1 and TRBJ2-1, the full variable domain is EADIYQTPRYLVIGTGKKITLECSQTMGHDKMYWYQQDPGMELHLIHYSYGVNSTEKGDLSSESTVSRIRTEHFPLTLESARPSHTSQYLCASSEGSYNEQFFGPGTRLTVL.

This clonotype has just a few counts. The chain joins TRBV4-1 to TRBJ2-2; 11 nucleotides line up with TRBD2. The V gene's germline CDR1 is MGHRA and CDR2 YSYEKL. The trim removed 2 bases at V and 7 bases at J, leaving 3 bases unmatched. This CDR3 spans 15 amino acids. The CDR3: CASSQIAGGVGELFF. The CDR3 nucleotides read TGCGCCAGCAGCCAAATAGCGGGAGGGGTCGGGGAGCTGTTTTTT.